The 3 T cell receptor beta chains below all came from one sample that was sequenced in a study of blood T cells in healthy people across ages. Primed by a sample-barcoded 5' primer and a J-beta primer mix, a second PCR proceeded for 7 to 11 cycles. TCRdb ran MiXCR on the 5' RACE reads and lists one entry per CDR3 protein. The repertoire includes about 680,000 distinct CDR3 sequences, 45% to 50% of them detected once, and roughly 30% sits in the top ten. The sample consisted of blood. The receptors were gathered from a woman in her sixties or seventies in good health.

The CDR3 DNA is TGCAGTGCTAGAGATTCGGGGAGGGGGAACACCGGGGAGCTGTTTTTT. The encoded protein is CSARDSGRGNTGELFF. The chain joins TRBV20-1 to TRBJ2-2; 7 nucleotides agree with TRBD2. Unmatched junction bases numbered 5, after V lost 0 bases and J lost 1 base. The CDR3 consists of 16 residues. Per germline, CDR1 DFQATT and CDR2 SNEGSKA (reference sequence).

V is TRBV20-1 and J is TRBJ2-7, with D perhaps given as TRBD1 or TRBD2 (5 bases each). V lost 1 base to trimming and J lost 0 bases, with 10 bases between them. Germline V lookup: CDR1 DFQATT, CDR2 SNEGSKA (reference sequence). The CDR3 has 14 residues. The CDR3 DNA sequence: TGCAGTGCTAGAGGTGGGGGTGGCTCCTACGAGCAGTACTTC. It translates to CSARGGGGSYEQYF.

This clonotype was detected a few times. The genes are TRBV5-1 and TRBJ2-5, with TRBD2 matching over 8 bases. The J segment lost 5 bases and the V segment lost 4 bases, leaving 10 bases of the junction unmatched. The CDR3 covers 15 residues. Germline CDR1 SGHRS, CDR2 YFSETQ. As DNA, the CDR3 is TGCGCCAGCAGCGCCACCGGGACGGGAGGGGAGACCCAGTACTTC. This translates into CASSATGTGGETQYF.